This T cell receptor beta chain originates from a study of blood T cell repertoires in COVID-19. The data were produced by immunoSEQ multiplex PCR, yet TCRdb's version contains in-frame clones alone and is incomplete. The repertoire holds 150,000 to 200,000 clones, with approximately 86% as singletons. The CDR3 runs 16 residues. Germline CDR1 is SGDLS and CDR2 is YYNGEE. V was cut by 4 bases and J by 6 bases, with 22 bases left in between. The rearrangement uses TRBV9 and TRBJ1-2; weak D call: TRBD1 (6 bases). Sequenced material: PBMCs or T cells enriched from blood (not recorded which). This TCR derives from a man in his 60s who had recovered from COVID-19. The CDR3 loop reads CASSPIGGGRLDGYTF. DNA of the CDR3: TGTGCCAGCAGCCCCATTGGGGGGGGGCGGTTGGATGGCTACACCTTC.